Here is one T cell receptor beta chain with its context. Its cognate antigen is unknown. These data originate in a study of T cell responses to AZD1222 COVID-19 vaccine. Whole-study findings and limits: The peak T cell response came first, and repertoires were sampled only after it. White British donors predominated, females outnumbered males, and clonal diversity was possibly underestimated. Spike-wide coverage was observed for vaccine-associated CD4 TCRs, with dominant responses at 160-218 and 743-854.

Assay used: immunoSEQ multiplex PCR; TCRdb lists only in-frame clones, some missing. The repertoire holds more than 85,000 clones, with 87% as singletons. The CDR3 is 17 residues long. Trimming took off 2 bases at V and 5 bases at J, with 21 bases between the two ends. Germline loops: CDR1 MNHEY, CDR2 SVGEGT. The J gene is TRBJ1-2, the V gene TRBV6-2 or TRBV6-3, with TRBD1 as a possible D gene (6 bases). This sequence originates from an adult in good health. The sample in question was peripheral blood, obtained on day 0 of AZD1222 vaccination. The DNA of the CDR3 is TGTGCCAGCAGTTACGGTTACAGGGAACCCTTATTGTATGGCTACACCTTC. This gives the protein CASSYGYREPLLYGYTF.